This is a list of T cell receptor beta chains from one sample in a study of T cells in Graves' hyperthyroidism and ophthalmopathy. MiXCR, applied by TCRdb to the multiplex PCR reads, yields one record per CDR3 protein. The data contain around 350,000 distinct CDR3 sequences, around a quarter of them seen just once; the ten biggest clones take up over 70%. Sequences were obtained from blood. The source is a man over 45 with Graves' hyperthyroidism. Both conserved end residues are part of each CDR3. D genes are given only for firm matches. Size is stated for part of the rows, as once, few or many counts, or as a class when the clone is expanded.

v_call: TRBV5-1; j_call: TRBJ2-7; d_call: .; clone_size: many; cdr3_aa: CASSLDRMFGDEQYF; cdr3_nt: TGCGCCAGCAGCTTGGACAGGATGTTCGGCGACGAGCAGTACTTC
v_call: TRBV3-1; j_call: TRBJ2-2; d_call: TRBD1; clone_size: once; cdr3_aa: CASSISGQGNTGELFF; cdr3_nt: TGTGCCAGCAGCATCTCGGGACAGGGCAACACCGGGGAGCTGTTTTTT
v_call: TRBV18; j_call: TRBJ2-6; d_call: TRBD2; clone_size: few; cdr3_aa: CASSGLAGVAGANVLTF; cdr3_nt: TGTGCCAGCTCAGGACTAGCGGGAGTGGCCGGGGCCAACGTCCTGACTTTC
v_call: TRBV19; j_call: TRBJ2-7; d_call: .; clone_size: many; cdr3_aa: CASSPRGPHEQYF; cdr3_nt: TGTGCCAGTTCGCCTCGGGGGCCGCACGAGCAGTACTTC
v_call: TRBV20-1; j_call: TRBJ2-7; d_call: .; clone_size: .; cdr3_aa: CSARVVQGYEQYF; cdr3_nt: TGCAGTGCTAGAGTGGTACAGGGATACGAGCAGTACTTC
v_call: TRBV29-1; j_call: TRBJ2-2; d_call: .; clone_size: few; cdr3_aa: CTTRGENTGELFF; cdr3_nt: TGCACCACACGCGGGGAGAACACCGGGGAGCTGTTTTTT
v_call: TRBV9; j_call: TRBJ2-7; d_call: TRBD2; clone_size: .; cdr3_aa: CASSAGLENFEQYF; cdr3_nt: TGTGCCAGCAGCGCGGGACTAGAAAACTTCGAGCAGTACTTC
v_call: TRBV28; j_call: TRBJ2-2; d_call: TRBD2; clone_size: .; cdr3_aa: CASSLFSGPRAELFF; cdr3_nt: TGTGCCAGCAGTTTATTTAGCGGGCCCCGAGCGGAGCTGTTTTTT
v_call: TRBV7-3; j_call: TRBJ2-7; d_call: .; clone_size: .; cdr3_aa: CASSTRSFRDEQYF; cdr3_nt: TGTGCCAGCAGCACCCGTTCCTTCAGGGACGAGCAGTACTTC
v_call: TRBV29-1; j_call: TRBJ2-7; d_call: .; clone_size: .; cdr3_aa: CSVGGQGSYEQYF; cdr3_nt: TGCAGCGTCGGAGGGCAGGGTTCCTACGAGCAGTACTTC
v_call: TRBV5-1; j_call: TRBJ2-7; d_call: TRBD2; clone_size: .; cdr3_aa: CASSRPGTSGSSEQYF; cdr3_nt: TGCGCCAGCAGCCGACCCGGGACTAGCGGGAGTAGCGAGCAGTACTTC
v_call: TRBV7-3; j_call: TRBJ2-5; d_call: .; clone_size: many; cdr3_aa: CASSLSSLETQYF; cdr3_nt: TGTGCCAGCAGCTTATCTAGTCTTGAGACCCAGTACTTC
v_call: TRBV5-5; j_call: TRBJ2-5; d_call: TRBD1; clone_size: .; cdr3_aa: CASSASTGGGLETQYF; cdr3_nt: TGTGCCAGCAGCGCATCAACAGGGGGCGGATTAGAGACCCAGTACTTC
v_call: TRBV6-2/TRBV6-3; j_call: TRBJ2-7; d_call: .; clone_size: .; cdr3_aa: CASRDPRNEQYF; cdr3_nt: TGTGCCAGCAGGGACCCGAGGAACGAGCAGTACTTC
v_call: TRBV5-6; j_call: TRBJ1-5; d_call: .; clone_size: .; cdr3_aa: CASSLFGKGDVGQPQHF; cdr3_nt: TGTGCCAGCAGCTTGTTTGGGAAGGGTGATGTGGGCCAGCCCCAGCATTTT
v_call: TRBV20-1; j_call: TRBJ2-5; d_call: .; clone_size: .; cdr3_aa: CSARGLLTGKETQYF; cdr3_nt: TGCAGTGCTAGGGGCTTACTAACGGGGAAAGAGACCCAGTACTTC
v_call: TRBV6-1; j_call: TRBJ2-2; d_call: TRBD2; clone_size: many; cdr3_aa: CASSEVETSGLTGELFF; cdr3_nt: TGTGCCAGCAGTGAAGTGGAAACTAGCGGCCTCACCGGGGAGCTGTTTTTT
v_call: TRBV27; j_call: TRBJ2-3; d_call: .; clone_size: few; cdr3_aa: CASKPPGPNRKRQGTDTQYF; cdr3_nt: TGTGCCAGCAAACCACCGGGACCAAATAGAAAACGCCAGGGCACAGATACGCAGTATTTT
v_call: TRBV14; j_call: TRBJ2-7; d_call: .; clone_size: .; cdr3_aa: CASSQASWEVYEQYF; cdr3_nt: TGTGCCAGCAGCCAAGCCTCCTGGGAGGTCTACGAGCAGTACTTC
v_call: TRBV6-1; j_call: TRBJ2-1; d_call: .; clone_size: many; cdr3_aa: CASSASGSLGEQFF; cdr3_nt: TGTGCCAGCAGTGCCTCGGGGTCCTTAGGGGAGCAGTTCTTC
v_call: TRBV7-9; j_call: TRBJ2-5; d_call: TRBD1; clone_size: many; cdr3_aa: CASSPRTGKGERQETQYF; cdr3_nt: TGTGCCAGCAGCCCCAGGACAGGGAAGGGGGAACGGCAAGAGACCCAGTACTTC
v_call: TRBV28; j_call: TRBJ2-2; d_call: TRBD2; clone_size: .; cdr3_aa: CASSLAGGPRELFF; cdr3_nt: TGTGCCAGCAGTTTAGCGGGAGGGCCCCGGGAGCTGTTTTTT
v_call: TRBV5-1; j_call: TRBJ2-1; d_call: .; clone_size: .; cdr3_aa: CASSLNTGISSYNEQFF; cdr3_nt: TGCGCCAGCAGCTTGAACACAGGAATAAGCTCCTACAATGAGCAGTTCTTC
v_call: TRBV19; j_call: TRBJ2-3; d_call: TRBD1; clone_size: .; cdr3_aa: CASADRGGPDTQYF; cdr3_nt: TGTGCCAGCGCCGACAGGGGAGGTCCAGATACGCAGTATTTT
v_call: TRBV10-3; j_call: TRBJ1-2; d_call: .; clone_size: many; cdr3_aa: CAISEPNGSGNYGYTF; cdr3_nt: TGTGCCATCAGTGAGCCGAATGGATCAGGGAACTATGGCTACACCTTC
v_call: TRBV12-5; j_call: TRBJ2-3; d_call: .; clone_size: many; cdr3_aa: CASGLVRDTQYF; cdr3_nt: TGTGCTAGTGGTTTGGTACGGGATACGCAGTATTTT
v_call: TRBV12-3/TRBV12-4; j_call: TRBJ2-1; d_call: TRBD2; clone_size: .; cdr3_aa: CASSLSPSGSYNEQFF; cdr3_nt: TGTGCCAGCAGTTTGTCGCCTAGCGGGTCTTACAATGAGCAGTTCTTC
v_call: TRBV20-1; j_call: TRBJ2-3; d_call: TRBD2; clone_size: .; cdr3_aa: CSALLAGGSDTQYF; cdr3_nt: TGCAGTGCTCTCCTAGCGGGAGGTTCAGATACGCAGTATTTT
v_call: TRBV11-2; j_call: TRBJ2-1; d_call: .; clone_size: few; cdr3_aa: CASSLLLLGKKNEQFF; cdr3_nt: TGTGCCAGCAGCTTGTTGCTCCTGGGAAAGAAGAATGAGCAGTTCTTC